This T cell receptor beta chain was sequenced during a study of T cell responses to AZD1222 COVID-19 vaccine. In the study overall: Pooled samples include second doses given at about 4 or 12 weeks.

A note on this clone: Its antigen is as yet unknown.

Whole-study findings and limits: Only after the peak T cell response were repertoires sampled. In the spike-specific TCR repertoire, nearly half reportedly target unmutated variant regions. Just a handful of AZD1222 recipients tested seropositive at baseline.

Generated by immunoSEQ multiplex PCR, the TCRdb table keeps only in-frame clones and is missing some. The sample has around 120,000 clones; under 90% are singletons. The CDR3 is 14 residues long. Trimming took off 4 bases at V and 7 bases at J, with 13 bases between the two ends. Germline V gene lookup returns CDR1 LNHDA and CDR2 SQIVND (reference sequence). The V gene is TRBV19, the J gene TRBJ1-4; D unclear. The source is an adult in good health. The material was peripheral blood, obtained on day 0 of AZD1222 vaccination. The CDR3 protein is CASSKTSAGEKLFF. The CDR3 DNA sequence: TGTGCCAGTAGTAAGACCTCGGCTGGTGAAAAACTGTTTTTT.